This T cell receptor beta chain was documented in a study of blood T cell repertoires in COVID-19. In the authors' methods: Estimates of nucleated cell counts were drawn from the amplification of reference gene primers. TCRdb keeps only in-frame clones here, not all; method: immunoSEQ multiplex PCR. V, J and clone size are taken as reported in that table, and D and trimming were inferred from the DNA itself. The table records tens of thousands of clones, approximately 88% of them present only once. The V and J ends lost 3 bases and 9 bases, in that order; junction bases with no gene match: 17. The CDR3 is 17 amino acids. CDR1 and CDR2 (germline): GTSNPN, SVGIG (reference sequence). Seattle researchers signed up patients amid active infection and tracked them longitudinally.

The clonotype originates from a man in his forties or fifties with COVID-19, enrolled during active disease. What was sequenced was peripheral blood. The chain employs TRBV30 and TRBJ1-6, with 7 bases matching TRBD1. CDR3 protein: CAWSSLRQGAGGSPLHF. CDR3 DNA: TGTGCCTGGAGCTCTCTAAGACAGGGCGCAGGAGGTTCACCCCTCCACTTT.